The 8 T cell receptor beta chains listed next were all sequenced from one sample in a study of blood T cell repertoires in COVID-19. Libraries were prepared by immunoSEQ multiplex PCR; TCRdb keeps only in-frame clonotypes and omits some of them. The sample has under 200,000 clones; 80% to 90% are singletons. The source material was peripheral blood. These receptors all come from a woman older than 75 with acute or convalescent COVID-19.

This clone was observed a single time. The rearrangement uses TRBV6-5 and TRBJ1-1; TRBD1 matches 8 bases. Germline CDR1 reads MNHEY; CDR2 reads SVGAGI. After removal of 10 bases from V and 2 bases from J, the junction contained 6 bases not matched to a gene. The CDR3 length is 13 residues. CDR3 in DNA: TGTGCCACTGGGGGACAGGAAAACACTGAAGCTTTCTTT. The encoded protein is CATGGQENTEAFF.

This clone was seen once. This chain uses TRBV25-1 with TRBJ1-1, with 8 bases fitting TRBD1. Germline V gene data show CDR1 as MGHDK and CDR2 as SYGVNS. This CDR3 has 13 residues. V lost 7 bases, J lost 4 bases, and 5 bases stayed unmatched. The CDR3 DNA follows: TGTGCCAGCATTAGTACAGGGGGCACTGAAGCTTTCTTT. Amino acid sequence: CASISTGGTEAFF.

Concerning this clone: This CDR3 is also generated by other DNA sequences in the sample. The rearrangement links TRBV5-1 to TRBJ2-1; TRBD2 agrees at 7 bases. J gave up 0 bases and V 0 bases, and 0 bases lay outside the gene matches. CDR3 length equals 15 residues. CDR1 SGHRS and CDR2 YFSETQ come from the germline V gene. This chain's CDR3 is CASSLGGSSYNEQFF. The CDR3 DNA reads as TGCGCCAGCAGCTTGGGCGGGAGCTCCTACAATGAGCAGTTCTTC.

This clone was detected a few times. The chain uses TRBV5-8 and TRBJ2-3, with 9 bases fitting TRBD2. This CDR3 is built from 16 residues. With 4 bases clipped from V and 0 bases from J, the junction kept 6 bases outside the gene matches. Germline V gives CDR1 SGHTS, CDR2 YDEGEE. The DNA of the CDR3 is TGTGCCAGCAGCGTCGGGACTAGCCTTAGCACAGATACGCAGTATTTT. Translating gives CASSVGTSLSTDTQYF. The full variable domain, with the rest looked up from reference TRBV5-8 and TRBJ2-3, is EAGVTQSPTHLIKTRGQQATLRCSPISGHTSVYWYQQALGLGLQFLLWYDEGEERNRGNFPPRFSGRQFPNYSSELNVNALELEDSALYLCASSVGTSLSTDTQYFGPGTRLTVL.

The V call is TRBV18, the J call TRBJ2-5, with 7 nucleotides matching TRBD1. After removal of 3 bases from V and 3 bases from J, the junction contained 1 base not matched to a gene. The germline gives CDR1 KGHSH, CDR2 LQKENI. The CDR3 runs to 13 residues. This CDR3 reads CASSPTGKETQYF. In nucleotides, the CDR3 is TGTGCCAGCTCACCGACAGGGAAAGAGACCCAGTACTTC.

The rearrangement uses TRBV20-1 and TRBJ2-1; 10 bases fit TRBD2. J was trimmed by 7 bases and V by 3 bases; bases with no gene match: 9. The CDR3 loop spans 15 amino acids. Germline V gene lookup returns CDR1 DFQATT and CDR2 SNEGSKA (reference sequence). CDR3 sequence: CSASMLAGERNEQFF. CDR3 bases: TGCAGTGCTAGTATGCTAGCGGGAGAGAGGAATGAGCAGTTCTTC.

The J gene is TRBJ1-1, the V gene TRBV18; 9 bases map to TRBD1. The V gene end was trimmed by 6 bases and the J gene end by 7 bases; junction bases not matched to a gene: 9. The germline V gene encodes CDR1 KGHSH and CDR2 LQKENI. CDR3 length: 14 residues. In DNA form, the CDR3 reads TGTGCCAGCTCGTCCGGGACAGGGCCTATTGAAGCTTTCTTT. Protein product: CASSSGTGPIEAFF.

This clone has only a few counts. The chain recombines TRBV19 with TRBJ1-1, with 10 nucleotides matching TRBD1. This CDR3 has 16 amino acids. The V gene end was trimmed by 5 bases and the J gene end by 10 bases; junction bases not matched to a gene: 16. From germline, CDR1 is LNHDA and CDR2 SQIVND (reference sequence). CDR3 sequence reads: CASSHRGLTGGDGAFF. In nucleotides, the CDR3 is TGTGCCAGTAGTCACCGCGGGTTGACAGGGGGCGACGGAGCTTTCTTT.